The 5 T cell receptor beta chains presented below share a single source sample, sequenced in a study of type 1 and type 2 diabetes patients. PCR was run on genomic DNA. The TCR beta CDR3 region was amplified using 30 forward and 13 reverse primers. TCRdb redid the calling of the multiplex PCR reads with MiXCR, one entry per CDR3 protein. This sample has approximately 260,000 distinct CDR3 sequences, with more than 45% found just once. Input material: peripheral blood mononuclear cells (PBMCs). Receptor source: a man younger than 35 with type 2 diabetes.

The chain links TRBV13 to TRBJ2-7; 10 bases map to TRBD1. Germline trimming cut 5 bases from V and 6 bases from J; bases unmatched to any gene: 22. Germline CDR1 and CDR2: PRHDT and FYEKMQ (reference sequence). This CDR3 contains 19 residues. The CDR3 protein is CASSQLGDRGERSECEQYF. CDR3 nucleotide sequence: TGTGCCAGCAGCCAACTGGGGGACAGGGGAGAGAGGTCAGAGTGCGAGCAGTACTTC.

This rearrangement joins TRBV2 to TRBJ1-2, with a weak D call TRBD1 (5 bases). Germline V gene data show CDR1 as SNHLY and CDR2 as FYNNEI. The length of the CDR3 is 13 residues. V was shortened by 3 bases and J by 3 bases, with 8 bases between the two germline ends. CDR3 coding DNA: TGTGCCAGCAGTGATGGGGGGGACTATGGCTACACCTTC. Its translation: CASSDGGDYGYTF.

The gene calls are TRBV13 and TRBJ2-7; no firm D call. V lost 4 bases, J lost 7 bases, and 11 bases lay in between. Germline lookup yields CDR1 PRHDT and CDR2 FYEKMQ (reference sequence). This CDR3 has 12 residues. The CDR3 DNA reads TGTGCCAGCAGCTGGGTAGGTTTAGAGCAGTACTTC. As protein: CASSWVGLEQYF. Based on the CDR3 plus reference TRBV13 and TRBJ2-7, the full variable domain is AAGVIQSPRHLIKEKRETATLKCYPIPRHDTVYWYQQGPGQDPQFLISFYEKMQSDKGSIPDRFSAQQFSDYHSELNMSSLELGDSALYFCASSWVGLEQYFGPGTRLTVT.

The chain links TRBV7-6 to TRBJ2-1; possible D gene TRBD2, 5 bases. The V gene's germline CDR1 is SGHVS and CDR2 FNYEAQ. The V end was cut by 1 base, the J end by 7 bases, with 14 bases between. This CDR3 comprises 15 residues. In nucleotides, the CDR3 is TGTGCCAGCAGCTTAGAGGATCTGCCGGGGAATGAGCAGTTCTTC. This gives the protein CASSLEDLPGNEQFF.

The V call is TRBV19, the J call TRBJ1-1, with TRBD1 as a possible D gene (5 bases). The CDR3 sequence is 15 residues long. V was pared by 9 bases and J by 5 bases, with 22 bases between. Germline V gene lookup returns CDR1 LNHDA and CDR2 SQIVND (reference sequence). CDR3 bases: TGTGCCAGCAGCTCGCCTTGGGGGGGAGGGACTGAAGCTTTCTTT. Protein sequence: CASSSPWGGGTEAFF.